The 21 T cell receptor beta chains given below trace back to one sample, sequenced in a study of beta chain features in type 1 diabetes. For these TCRs, the target antigens are not known. Since all of the isolated RNA was reverse transcribed, expressed TCRB transcripts were what got sequenced. Some clones are missing from TCRdb's copy, which holds only in-frame ones; the method was immunoSEQ multiplex PCR. The sample includes about 150,000 clones, about 13% seen only once; the top ten take approximately 1.3%. General study points: Moderate but significant shortening of TCRB CDR3s was recorded in all four CD4+ subsets from Type 1 diabetes patients.

Sequencing was done on a sample of central memory CD4+ T cells from blood. All receptors derive from a man aged 18 to 30 with type 1 diabetes.

This clone occurred many times. The chain is built from TRBV25-1 and TRBJ2-1; 7 nucleotides agree with TRBD1. Germline V gives CDR1 MGHDK, CDR2 SYGVNS. V was clipped by 0 bases and J by 14 bases; unmatched bases: 4. This CDR3 has 12 residues. The CDR3 reads CASSEYRQGEFF. The DNA for the CDR3 is TGTGCCAGCAGTGAATATCGACAGGGAGAGTTCTTC.

The gene calls are TRBV9 and TRBJ2-3; 7 nucleotides match TRBD2. V lost 0 bases, J lost 2 bases, and 9 bases stayed unmatched. CDR1 SGDLS and CDR2 YYNGEE come from the germline V gene. The CDR3 covers 17 residues. The CDR3: CASSVASSGDITDTQYF. CDR3 bases: TGTGCCAGCAGCGTAGCGTCCAGCGGGGATATCACAGATACGCAGTATTTT.

This CDR3 is CASSQDRDTYEQYF. The CDR3 region has the DNA TGTGCCAGCAGTCAAGACAGGGATACCTACGAGCAGTACTTC. This chain joins TRBV7-8 and TRBJ2-7; 7 positions match TRBD1. This CDR3 comprises 14 residues. V shed 6 bases, J shed 2 bases, and the junction held 7 bases outside the gene matches. Germline CDR1 reads SGHVS; CDR2 reads FQNEAQ.

This chain uses TRBV7-8 with TRBJ1-2; the match to TRBD1 covers 7 bases. V was clipped by 5 bases and J by 9 bases; unmatched bases: 6. The CDR3 has 12 residues. Germline CDR1 reads SGHVS; CDR2 reads FQNEAQ. CDR3 in amino acids: CASSQLQGSYTF. CDR3 nucleotide sequence: TGTGCCAGCAGCCAACTACAGGGGAGCTACACCTTC.

This clone appeared a few times. This chain connects TRBV5-1 to TRBJ1-1; no clear D. This CDR3 is built from 15 residues. Per germline, CDR1 SGHRS and CDR2 YFSETQ. V was pared by 0 bases and J by 5 bases, with 14 bases between. This CDR3 is CASSLAGRRETEAFF. DNA of the CDR3: TGCGCCAGCAGCTTGGCAGGCCGGAGGGAGACTGAAGCTTTCTTT.

This chain joins TRBV10-3 and TRBJ1-2, with unresolved D. The CDR3 has 13 amino acids. Germline V lookup: CDR1 ENHRY, CDR2 SYGVKD. Trimming shortened V by 1 base and J by 3 bases, and 6 bases separated the two germline ends. The CDR3 DNA follows: TGTGCCATCAGTGAGTGGGAACACTATGGCTACACCTTC. Its translation is CAISEWEHYGYTF.

This clone was seen a handful of times. The chain links TRBV10-1 to TRBJ2-3; D gene ambiguous. V lost 3 bases, J lost 6 bases, and 7 bases lay in between. CDR3 length: 12 residues. Per germline, CDR1 WNHNN and CDR2 SYGVQD (reference sequence). CDR3 in DNA: TGCGCCAGCAGTGACAGAGCGGATACGCAGTATTTT. Its protein is CASSDRADTQYF.

This clone was recorded a few times. J is TRBJ1-2 and V is TRBV19, with D perhaps matching TRBD1 (5 bases). CDR3 length: 11 residues. Germline V CDR1 and CDR2: LNHDA, SQIVND (reference sequence). V lost 5 bases and J lost 11, with 12 bases in between. The CDR3 spells CASSPGPGYTF. The CDR3 nucleotides read TGTGCCAGTAGTCCGGGACCCGGGTACACCTTC.

This clone has a handful of counts. The CDR3 DNA reads as TGTGCCAGCAGCTCTCAGACAGGCACAGATACGCAGTATTTT. Amino acid sequence: CASSSQTGTDTQYF. V usage is TRBV7-6 and J usage is TRBJ2-3; D might be TRBD1 (5 bases). The CDR3 totals 14 residues. CDR1 SGHVS and CDR2 FNYEAQ come from the germline V gene. Trimming pared 4 bases from V and 1 base from J, leaving 9 bases between.

The chain joins TRBV7-3 to TRBJ1-2; TRBD1 agrees at 9 bases. V shed 4 bases and J 4 bases; nucleotides not matched to a gene: 10. CDR1 and CDR2 (germline): SGHTA, FQGTGA. This CDR3 is 16 amino acids long. The chain's CDR3 is CASSSPQGANTYGYTF. The CDR3 nucleotides read TGTGCCAGCAGCTCGCCACAGGGGGCAAATACCTATGGCTACACCTTC.

This chain links TRBV4-2 with TRBJ2-1; 8 nucleotides align to TRBD2. The V segment lost 6 bases and the J segment 4 bases; nucleotides outside the gene matches: 8. This CDR3 has 15 residues. In germline, CDR1 is LGHNA, CDR2 YNFKEQ. This chain's CDR3 is CASSSGSGGYNEQFF. The DNA for the CDR3 is TGTGCCAGCAGTAGCGGGTCGGGAGGGTACAATGAGCAGTTCTTC.

This clone appeared many times. This chain links TRBV30 with TRBJ2-1; D not resolved. This CDR3 comprises 10 residues. Per the germline V gene, CDR1 is GTSNPN and CDR2 is SVGIG (reference sequence). The V end lost 4 bases, the J end lost 9 bases, and 7 bases lay between the germline ends. This CDR3 reads CAWKSIEQFF. Written as DNA, the CDR3 is TGTGCCTGGAAAAGCATTGAGCAGTTCTTC.

This clone was seen more than once but under ten times. This chain links TRBV2 with TRBJ2-1; D gene unclear. CDR1 and CDR2 from the germline V gene are SNHLY and FYNNEI. The ends were cut back, 3 bases at V and 2 bases at J, with 5 bases in the middle. This CDR3 region has 13 residues. DNA of the CDR3: TGTGCCAGCAGTGAGTTTGCCTACAATGAGCAGTTCTTC. Its protein product is CASSEFAYNEQFF.

The chain joins TRBV7-6 to TRBJ2-3; TRBD1 is a possible D gene (6 bases). Trimming stripped 5 bases from V and 4 bases from J, with 16 bases between. The CDR3 is 15 amino acids. Looked up from germline, CDR1 is SGHVS and CDR2 is FNYEAQ. In nucleotides, the CDR3 is TGTGCCAGCAGCGCCACAGGGTGGAGCGCAGATACGCAGTATTTT. Its translation is CASSATGWSADTQYF.

A word on this clone: Germline and junction disagree at one end, which may indicate a read error. The J gene is TRBJ2-2, the V gene TRBV7-7; 9 nucleotides align to TRBD2. Germline V gene lookup returns CDR1 SSHAT and CDR2 FNYEAQ (reference sequence). The CDR3 contains 18 residues. DNA of the CDR3: TGTGCTAGCAGCCTAGCGGGGACATTAATCCAGAACACCGGGGAGCTGTTTTTT. Translation: CASSLAGTLIQNTGELFF.

This clone has a handful of counts. J is TRBJ2-1 and V is TRBV7-6; 7 nucleotides line up with TRBD1. The CDR3 has 16 amino acids. V lost 1 base and J lost 4; bases outside the gene matches: 7. CDR1 and CDR2 (germline): SGHVS, FNYEAQ. The CDR3 DNA reads TGTGCCAGCAGCTTAGAAGGTGACAGGGCGTACAATGAGCAGTTCTTC. Its protein product is CASSLEGDRAYNEQFF.

The chain has TRBV28 and TRBJ2-7; the D is unclear. The CDR3 totals 14 residues. With 10 bases removed from V and 0 bases from J, the gap between germline ends came to 16 bases. The V gene's germline CDR1 is MDHEN and CDR2 SYDVKM. CDR3 amino acids: CATTPHTNSYEQYF. DNA for the CDR3: TGTGCCACCACTCCCCACACCAACTCCTACGAGCAGTACTTC.

The V and J genes are TRBV29-1 and TRBJ1-2, with TRBD1 matching 9 bases. There are 13 residues in the CDR3. Germline trimming cut 3 bases from V and 8 bases from J; bases unmatched to any gene: 7. Germline assignment: CDR1 SQVTM and CDR2 ANQGSEA. The CDR3 nucleotides read TGCAGCGTTGATCCGGGACAGGGCTACGGCTACACCTTC. As protein: CSVDPGQGYGYTF. Full variable domain (outside the CDR3, taken from reference TRBV29-1 and TRBJ1-2): SAVISQKPSRDICQRGTSLTIQCQVDSQVTMMFWYRQQPGQSLTLIATANQGSEATYESGFVIDKFPISRPNLTFSTLTVSNMSPEDSSIYLCSVDPGQGYGYTFGSGTRLTVV.

This clone was counted a few times. The chain has TRBV10-3 and TRBJ1-2; weak D call: TRBD1 (5 bases). Trimming stripped 2 bases from V and 5 bases from J, with 21 bases between. Germline CDR1 reads ENHRY; CDR2 reads SYGVKD. The CDR3 is 17 residues long. The CDR3 DNA is TGTGCCATCAGTGAGAACGAGGGACGTAAAACAACGTATGGCTACACCTTC. Translating it yields CAISENEGRKTTYGYTF.

V gene TRBV6-1 combines with J gene TRBJ1-6, with 7 nucleotides matching TRBD1. V lost 6 bases to trimming and J lost 5 bases; unmatched junction nucleotides: 1. CDR3 size: 13 residues. The germline CDR1 and CDR2 sequences are MNHNS and SASEGT. CDR3 sequence reads: CASRGTDNSPLHF. CDR3 nucleotide sequence: TGTGCCAGCAGAGGGACAGATAATTCACCCCTCCACTTT.

The V gene is TRBV6-1, the J gene TRBJ2-7, with 10 bases fitting TRBD1. Germline CDR1 and CDR2: MNHNS and SASEGT. The V and J ends lost 5 bases and 4 bases, in that order; junction bases with no gene match: 8. The CDR3 length is 15 residues. This CDR3 is CASSPGTGAVYEQYF. The CDR3 bases are TGTGCCAGCAGTCCCGGGACAGGGGCAGTGTACGAGCAGTACTTC.